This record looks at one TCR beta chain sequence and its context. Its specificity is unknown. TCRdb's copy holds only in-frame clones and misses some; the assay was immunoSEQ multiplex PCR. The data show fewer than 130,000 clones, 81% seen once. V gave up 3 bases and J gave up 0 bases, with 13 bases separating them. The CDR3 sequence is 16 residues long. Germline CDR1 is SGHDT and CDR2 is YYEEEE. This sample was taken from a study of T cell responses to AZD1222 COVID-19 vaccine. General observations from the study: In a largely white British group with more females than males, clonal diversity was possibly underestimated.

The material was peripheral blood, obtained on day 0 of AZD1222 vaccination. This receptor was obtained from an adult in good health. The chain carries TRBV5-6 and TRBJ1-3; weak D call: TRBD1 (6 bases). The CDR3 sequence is CASSSDRRYSGNTIYF. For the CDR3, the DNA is TGTGCCAGCAGCTCCGACAGGCGATACTCTGGAAACACCATATATTTT.